The 32 T cell receptor beta chains given below trace back to one sample, sequenced in a study of breast tumors, draining lymph nodes, adjacent tissues. Samples came from axillary lymph nodes draining the breast cancer. TCRdb used MiXCR to reprocess the multiplex PCR reads, holding one entry per CDR3 protein. The sample shows about 140,000 distinct CDR3 sequences, 32% of them seen only once. Input material: axillary lymph node tissue. These receptors all stem from a female donor with breast cancer. Some clones in this sample may be carry-over from other donors' samples.

The table lists this clonotype with many counts. The chain recombines TRBV20-1 with TRBJ1-6; D remains ambiguous. This CDR3 comprises 15 residues. Trimming removed 0 bases at V and 5 bases at J, with 11 bases between. CDR1 DFQATT and CDR2 SNEGSKA come from the germline V gene (reference sequence). Here the CDR3 reads CSARDHGSHNSPLHF. In nucleotides, the CDR3 is TGCAGTGCTAGAGATCACGGCAGTCATAATTCACCCCTCCACTTT.

This clonotype was found many times. The chain recombines TRBV28 with TRBJ1-6; D gene unclear. CDR1 and CDR2 from the germline V gene are MDHEN and SYDVKM. The V end lost 7 bases, the J end lost 5 bases, and 18 bases lay between the germline ends. The CDR3 length is 16 residues. As DNA, the CDR3 is TGTGCCAGCACCACTCAAGGGAGCGGGGATAATTCACCCCTCCACTTT. Protein: CASTTQGSGDNSPLHF.

With regard to this clonotype: Germline and junction disagree at one end, which may indicate a read error. The chain couples TRBV29-1 to TRBJ1-4; 9 bases map to TRBD1. Germline-derived CDR1 and CDR2 are SQVTM and ANQGSEA. This CDR3 has 14 amino acids. CDR3 sequence: CSARWGQGGEKLFF. The CDR3 DNA reads as TGCAGCGCCAGGTGGGGACAGGGAGGCGAAAAACTGTTCTTT. Looking up the rest from reference TRBV29-1 and TRBJ1-4 gives the full variable domain: SAVISQKPSRDICQRGTSLTIQCQVDSQVTMMFWYRQQPGQSLTLIATANQGSEATYESGFVIDKFPISRPNLTFSTLTVSNMSPEDSSIYLCSARWGQGGEKLFFGSGTQLSVL.

The table lists this clonotype with many counts. V and J are TRBV15 and TRBJ2-2, with TRBD2 as a possible D gene (6 bases). V lost 3 bases to trimming and J lost 4 bases, with 15 bases between them. The length of the CDR3 is 16 residues. Germline V gene data show CDR1 as LNHNV and CDR2 as YYDKDF (reference sequence). This CDR3 is CATSSPGSGSTGELFF. The CDR3 coding sequence is TGTGCCACCAGCAGCCCCGGGAGTGGGTCCACCGGGGAGCTGTTTTTT. The whole variable domain, remainder taken from reference TRBV15 and TRBJ2-2, is DAMVIQNPRYQVTQFGKPVTLSCSQTLNHNVMYWYQQKSSQAPKLLFHYYDKDFNNEADTPDNFQSRRPNTSFCFLDIRSPGLGDTAMYLCATSSPGSGSTGELFFGEGSRLTVL.

This clonotype was seen at least ten times. This chain links TRBV6-5 with TRBJ1-5; TRBD1 matches at 8 bases. In germline, CDR1 is MNHEY, CDR2 SVGAGI. V lost 6 bases, J lost 7 bases, and 11 bases stayed unmatched. The CDR3 is 15 amino acids. The CDR3 nucleotides are TGTGCCAGCAGGCGAGGACAGGGAAGGGGACAGCCCCAGCATTTT. The encoded protein is CASRRGQGRGQPQHF.

This clonotype has a count of ten or more. The rearrangement links TRBV11-2 to TRBJ2-1; 8 positions match TRBD2. CDR3 length equals 14 residues. The germline V gene has CDR1 SGHAT and CDR2 FQNNGV. The J segment lost 9 bases and the V segment lost 1 base, leaving 5 bases of the junction unmatched. CDR3 DNA: TGTGCCAGCAGCTTAGCGGGGGGGCCCGTTGAGCAGTTCTTC. Amino acids: CASSLAGGPVEQFF.

This clonotype was picked up a small number of times. The gene calls are TRBV5-1 and TRBJ1-1; 8 nucleotides match TRBD1. CDR1 and CDR2 (germline): SGHRS, YFSETQ. The V and J ends lost 4 bases and 6 bases, in that order; junction bases with no gene match: 11. CDR3 size: 15 residues. CDR3 nucleotides: TGCGCCAGCAGCCTACCATCCGGGACAGGCCCTGAAGCTTTCTTT. Residues: CASSLPSGTGPEAFF.

Ten or more counts support this clonotype. V is TRBV2 and J is TRBJ1-2, with D uncertain. The V gene's germline CDR1 is SNHLY and CDR2 FYNNEI. This CDR3 has 14 residues. With 4 bases removed from V and 4 bases from J, the gap between germline ends came to 13 bases. In nucleotides, the CDR3 is TGTGCCAGCAGTGGGTTGAGACTGGTCTATGGCTACACCTTC. Its protein product is CASSGLRLVYGYTF. The full variable domain, its missing parts supplied by reference TRBV2 and TRBJ1-2, is EPEVTQTPSHQVTQMGQEVILRCVPISNHLYFYWYRQILGQKVEFLVSFYNNEISEKSEIFDDQFSVERPDGSNFTLKIRSTKLEDSAMYFCASSGLRLVYGYTFGSGTRLTVV.

This clonotype was picked up many times. The gene calls are TRBV7-8 and TRBJ2-7, with TRBD1 identical over 7 bases. The CDR3 is made up of 16 amino acids. Germline CDR1 SGHVS, CDR2 FQNEAQ. V dropped 5 bases and J dropped 2; count of bases not matched to a gene: 12. Here the CDR3 reads CASSATDRDGAYEQYF. In DNA, the CDR3 is TGTGCCAGCAGCGCGACCGACAGGGATGGGGCCTACGAGCAGTACTTC.

This clonotype has at least ten counts. V usage is TRBV20-1 and J usage is TRBJ2-3; TRBD2 agrees at 11 bases. The CDR3 contains 15 residues. Germline V gene sequence: CDR1 DFQATT, CDR2 SNEGSKA (reference sequence). V gave up 4 bases and J gave up 7 bases; unmatched junction bases: 10. The CDR3 DNA sequence: TGCAGTGCTACGCCACTAGCGGGGGATACCCATACGCAGTATTTT. It encodes CSATPLAGDTHTQYF.

This chain uses TRBV7-2 with TRBJ2-3; D is uncertain. Germline CDR1 reads SGHTA; CDR2 reads FQGNSA. V was trimmed by 3 bases and J by 3 bases, leaving 10 bases between them. The CDR3 contains 14 residues. The CDR3 region has the DNA TGTGCCAGCAGCTTCTGGGCGTCGACAGATACGCAGTATTTT. Its protein is CASSFWASTDTQYF.

The J gene is TRBJ2-6, the V gene TRBV6-6; possibly TRBD1 for D (5 bases). CDR1 and CDR2 from the germline V gene are MNHNY and SVGAGI (reference sequence). V was clipped by 5 bases and J by 0 bases, with 17 bases between them. This CDR3 has 18 amino acids. CDR3 protein: CASSPAGQQISGANVLTF. The CDR3 DNA is TGTGCCAGCAGTCCTGCAGGACAACAAATCTCTGGGGCCAACGTCCTGACTTTC.

This clonotype has a count of ten or more. The chain carries TRBV5-6 and TRBJ1-6; D perhaps matches TRBD1 (5 bases). The germline V and J ends were trimmed by 4 bases and 6 bases, with 14 bases remaining between them. Germline CDR1 SGHDT, CDR2 YYEEEE. There are 15 residues in the CDR3. This chain's CDR3 is CASSPRDGINSPLHF. CDR3 bases: TGTGCCAGCAGCCCCCGGGACGGAATTAATTCACCCCTCCACTTT.

The table lists this clonotype with many counts. This chain links TRBV2 with TRBJ2-1, with D possibly TRBD2 on 6 matching bases. Germline V gene lookup returns CDR1 SNHLY and CDR2 FYNNEI. V lost 5 bases and J lost 8, with 19 bases in between. This CDR3 spans 15 amino acids. As DNA, the CDR3 is TGTGCCAGCAGTTCTGATCGGGGGAGGTCATATGAGCAGTTCTTC. Translated: CASSSDRGRSYEQFF.

Worth noting for this clonotype: One base away lies a much larger clone, so this may be a sequencing read error. The chain combines TRBV4-3 with TRBJ1-2; D is unresolved. The CDR3 runs to 15 residues. V lost 1 base, J lost 4 bases, and 13 bases lay in between. Germline-derived CDR1 and CDR2 are LGHNA and YSLEER. CDR3 sequence (DNA): TGCGCCAGCAGCCAAGGTCAACAGACTAGCTATGGCTACACCTTC. Translating it yields CASSQGQQTSYGYTF.

The chain links TRBV5-1 to TRBJ1-3; 8 positions agree with TRBD1. Trimming cost V 5 bases and J 7 bases; bases outside gene matches: 8. Germline CDR1 SGHRS, CDR2 YFSETQ. The CDR3 runs 14 residues. CDR3 sequence reads: CASRLRQGQNTIYF. The CDR3 DNA is TGCGCCAGCAGACTAAGACAGGGGCAGAACACCATATATTTT.

This clonotype was seen repeatedly, ten times or more. The chain uses TRBV7-6 and TRBJ2-3; D is unclear. The CDR3 consists of 12 residues. The V and J ends lost 5 bases and 3 bases respectively, with 6 bases between them. Per the germline V gene, CDR1 is SGHVS and CDR2 is FNYEAQ. CDR3 nucleotide sequence: TGTGCCAGCAGCCAATTAACAGATACGCAGTATTTT. This codes for CASSQLTDTQYF.

This clonotype was counted ten times or more. The chain joins TRBV28 to TRBJ1-2, with D hard to call. The germline V and J ends were trimmed by 3 bases and 1 base, with 9 bases remaining between them. CDR1 and CDR2 from the germline V gene are MDHEN and SYDVKM. The CDR3 has 14 residues. The CDR3 DNA sequence: TGTGCCAGCAGTTTTCAGGTCTTTAACTATGGCTACACCTTC. This translates into CASSFQVFNYGYTF.

This clonotype has at least ten counts. This sequence joins TRBV4-1 and TRBJ1-4; tentative D call: TRBD1 (6 bases). The germline V gene encodes CDR1 MGHRA and CDR2 YSYEKL. Trimming shortened V by 4 bases and J by 2 bases, and 14 bases separated the two germline ends. The CDR3 is 16 amino acids. CDR3 protein: CASSLTGMSTNEKLFF. CDR3 in DNA: TGCGCCAGCAGCCTCACAGGGATGTCCACTAATGAAAAACTGTTTTTT.

This chain links TRBV11-2 with TRBJ1-1, with TRBD1 as a possible D gene (5 bases). The CDR3 has 14 residues. Germline CDR1 and CDR2: SGHAT and FQNNGV. The V end lost 1 base, the J end lost 3 bases, and 9 bases lay between the germline ends. The CDR3, as DNA: TGTGCCAGCAGCTTAGTTACGGGGGACACTGAAGCTTTCTTT. This sequence encodes CASSLVTGDTEAFF. The whole variable domain, filled in from reference TRBV11-2 and TRBJ1-1, reads EAGVAQSPRYKIIEKRQSVAFWCNPISGHATLYWYQQILGQGPKLLIQFQNNGVVDDSQLPKDRFSAERLKGVDSTLKIQPAKLEDSAVYLCASSLVTGDTEAFFGQGTRLTVV.

In its sample, this clonotype was seen many times. CDR3 sequence reads: CASSDPGQVSYEQYF. The CDR3, as DNA: TGTGCCAGCAGTGACCCGGGACAGGTCTCCTACGAGCAGTACTTC. The chain is built from TRBV6-4 and TRBJ2-7, with 8 bases aligning to TRBD1. Per germline, CDR1 MRHNA and CDR2 SNTAGT. This CDR3 has 15 amino acids. J gave up 0 bases and V 2 bases, and 3 bases lay outside the gene matches.

This clonotype was observed many times. At one of its ends the junction is not consistent with the germline gene, which may arise from a read error. The CDR3: CASSLTWGDTYGYPF. DNA for the CDR3: TGTGCCAGCAGCTTAACTTGGGGGGACACGTATGGCTACCCCTTC. The chain employs TRBV7-3 and TRBJ1-2; weak D call: TRBD1 (6 bases). Germline V gene data show CDR1 as SGHTA and CDR2 as FQGTGA. CDR3 length: 15 amino acids.

This clonotype was seen many times. The V call is TRBV30, the J call TRBJ1-5, with D maybe TRBD1 (6 bases). The CDR3 spans 14 residues. V was clipped by 3 bases and J by 2 bases, with 11 bases between them. Germline values: CDR1 GTSNPN, CDR2 SVGIG (reference sequence). This CDR3 reads CAWSLQGGNQPQHF. The CDR3, as DNA: TGTGCCTGGAGCCTACAGGGAGGCAATCAGCCCCAGCATTTT.

This clonotype was picked up many times. This chain joins TRBV10-3 and TRBJ1-6; D is unresolved. Per germline, CDR1 ENHRY and CDR2 SYGVKD. The CDR3 length is 15 residues. V lost 3 bases and J lost 9, with 15 bases in between. This CDR3 reads CAISEISTPSSPLHF. The CDR3 DNA sequence: TGTGCCATCAGTGAAATCTCTACACCTAGTTCACCCCTCCACTTT.

In this sample, this clonotype turned up many times. The chain links TRBV24-1 to TRBJ1-2; TRBD1 agrees at 7 bases. The CDR3 covers 18 residues. J lost 6 bases, V lost 5 bases, and 20 bases had no gene match. The germline CDR1 and CDR2 sequences are KGHDR and SFDVKD. The CDR3 DNA reads as TGTGCCACCAGTGTAGTTGGGTTTACAGGGGACTATACGGATGGCTACACCTTC. This encodes CATSVVGFTGDYTDGYTF.

The table lists this clonotype with many counts. The V and J genes are TRBV5-1 and TRBJ2-3; D is unclear. The CDR3 runs 14 residues. In germline, CDR1 is SGHRS, CDR2 YFSETQ. Trimming left V 2 bases short and J 5 bases short, with 12 bases between. CDR3 nucleotides: TGCGCCAGCAGCTTAAGCCTAGTTGAAGATACGCAGTATTTT. Protein product: CASSLSLVEDTQYF.

At least ten counts were recorded for this clonotype. Here the CDR3 DNA reads TGTGCCAGCTCCCCCGGCGCAACTAGCGGGGGTTACGAGCAGTACTTC. Its translation: CASSPGATSGGYEQYF. This chain connects TRBV18 to TRBJ2-7; 11 bases fit TRBD2. CDR1 KGHSH and CDR2 LQKENI come from the germline V gene. The junction had 11 bases not matched to a gene; V was cut back by 6 bases and J by 4 bases. The CDR3 loop spans 16 amino acids.

This clonotype was seen repeatedly, ten times or more. CDR3 residues: CSARDHYRGVDNEQFF. CDR3 DNA sequence: TGCAGTGCTAGAGATCATTACAGGGGGGTAGACAATGAGCAGTTCTTC. The V and J genes are TRBV20-1 and TRBJ2-1; 8 nucleotides align to TRBD1. This CDR3 comprises 16 residues. Germline values: CDR1 DFQATT, CDR2 SNEGSKA (reference sequence). The V gene end was trimmed by 0 bases and the J gene end by 5 bases; junction bases not matched to a gene: 9.

The sample holds many counts of this clonotype. The chain has TRBV4-1 and TRBJ2-1; no reliable D call. V was clipped by 0 bases and J by 9 bases, with 6 bases between them. The germline CDR1 and CDR2 sequences are MGHRA and YSYEKL. This CDR3 comprises 12 residues. CDR3 protein: CASSQDLSEQFF. The CDR3 bases are TGCGCCAGCAGCCAAGATCTAAGTGAGCAGTTCTTC.

This clonotype was observed at least ten times. The V gene is TRBV7-8, the J gene TRBJ2-3, with D tentatively TRBD1 (6 bases). The CDR3 extends over 14 amino acids. Trimming removed 5 bases at V and 3 bases at J, with 12 bases between. Per the germline V gene, CDR1 is SGHVS and CDR2 is FQNEAQ. The CDR3 spells CASSLLGGTDTQYF. For the CDR3, the DNA is TGTGCCAGCAGCCTGTTAGGGGGTACAGATACGCAGTATTTT.

The V call is TRBV11-2, the J call TRBJ2-1, with D possibly TRBD1 on 5 matching bases. Per the germline V gene, CDR1 is SGHAT and CDR2 is FQNNGV. The V end was cut by 6 bases, the J end by 5 bases, with 11 bases between. CDR3 length equals 13 residues. CDR3 nucleotide sequence: TGTGCCAGCAGGATGGGGCAGAACAATGAGCAGTTCTTC. It translates to CASRMGQNNEQFF.

This clonotype was recorded only once. This may be a read error: a much more frequent sequence differs by one nucleotide. The chain recombines TRBV28 with TRBJ1-6; D is unclear. The germline V gene has CDR1 MDHEN and CDR2 SYDVKM. The CDR3 loop spans 15 amino acids. Trimming removed 8 bases from V and 0 bases from J, with 11 bases in between. CDR3 nucleotide sequence: TGTGCCAGCTATGCTGGTTTCTCCTATAATTCACCCCTCCACTTT. Its protein is CASYAGFSYNSPLHF.